This entry lists 10 T cell receptor beta chains sequenced from one sample in a study of T cells in localized non-small cell lung cancer. Generated by immunoSEQ multiplex PCR, the TCRdb table keeps only in-frame clones and is missing some. The table lists approximately 150,000 clones, 89% of them singletons. Source: peripheral blood, taken before any cancer treatment. The receptors here all came from a female donor of 60 years or more with stage I lung adenocarcinoma.

This chain joins TRBV18 and TRBJ1-2; the D is unclear. The CDR3 runs 15 residues. Germline V gene data show CDR1 as KGHSH and CDR2 as LQKENI. V dropped 3 bases and J dropped 6 bases, with 17 bases sitting between them. The CDR3: CASSPLGGPSNGYTF. CDR3 nucleotides: TGTGCCAGCTCACCCCTAGGAGGCCCGTCGAATGGCTACACCTTC.

This clone was detected once. The CDR3 nucleotides are TGTGCCAGCAGCCAAGCCGGAACTAGCGGGGGGTACGAGCAGTACTTC. This sequence encodes CASSQAGTSGGYEQYF. The chain employs TRBV4-2 and TRBJ2-7; 12 bases agree with TRBD2. Germline trimming cut 1 base from V and 4 bases from J; bases unmatched to any gene: 5. The CDR3 length is 16 residues. Germline V gene sequence: CDR1 LGHNA, CDR2 YNFKEQ.

This clone was found once. The J gene is TRBJ2-2, the V gene TRBV18; TRBD1 is a possible D gene (6 bases). The CDR3 is 15 residues long. Germline assignment: CDR1 KGHSH and CDR2 LQKENI. The ends were cut back, 5 bases at V and 2 bases at J, with 12 bases in the middle. The CDR3 sequence: CASSGTDRNTGELFF. CDR3 coding DNA: TGTGCCAGCTCAGGGACGGACAGAAACACCGGGGAGCTGTTTTTT.

The V call is TRBV2, the J call TRBJ2-1, with 7 bases matching TRBD2. With V trimmed by 1 base and J by 5 bases, 14 bases remained unmatched. The CDR3 runs to 18 residues. Germline CDR1 and CDR2: SNHLY and FYNNEI. The chain's CDR3 is CASSEDLMTSLSNNEQFF. CDR3 coding DNA: TGTGCCAGCAGTGAAGACCTTATGACTAGCCTGTCTAACAATGAGCAGTTCTTC.

CDR3 sequence: CASSSLAGISGANVLTF. The CDR3 coding sequence is TGTGCCAGCAGTTCACTAGCGGGAATCTCTGGGGCCAACGTCCTGACTTTC. The V call is TRBV27, the J call TRBJ2-6, with 10 bases aligning to TRBD2. The CDR3 length is 17 residues. Germline V gene data show CDR1 as MNHEY and CDR2 as SMNVEV (reference sequence). V shed 4 bases and J 0 bases; nucleotides not matched to a gene: 3. Based on the CDR3 plus reference TRBV27 and TRBJ2-6, the full variable domain is EAQVTQNPRYLITVTGKKLTVTCSQNMNHEYMSWYRQDPGLGLRQIYYSMNVEVTDKGDVPEGYKVSRKEKRNFPLILESPSPNQTSLYFCASSSLAGISGANVLTFGAGSRLTVL.

This clone occurred once. The rearrangement links TRBV9 to TRBJ2-2; D possibly uses TRBD1 or TRBD2 (5 bases each). The V end lost 0 bases, the J end lost 7 bases, and 13 bases lay between the germline ends. The CDR3 runs 15 residues. The germline V gene has CDR1 SGDLS and CDR2 YYNGEE. The CDR3 nucleotides are TGTGCCAGCAGCGTAGAAGATTGGGGGAACGGGGAGCTGTTTTTT. The encoded protein is CASSVEDWGNGELFF.

V usage is TRBV28 and J usage is TRBJ1-1; D perhaps matches TRBD1 (5 bases). CDR3 length equals 15 residues. Per germline, CDR1 MDHEN and CDR2 SYDVKM. V was cut by 5 bases and J by 6 bases, with 19 bases left in between. CDR3 coding DNA: TGTGCCAGCAGTCCAAGTTACAGGTCACTCTCTGAAGCTTTCTTT. Translation: CASSPSYRSLSEAFF.

The chain is built from TRBV5-6 and TRBJ2-3; D unclear. The CDR3 runs 13 residues. V lost 0 bases and J lost 7, with 9 bases in between. Germline V lookup: CDR1 SGHDT, CDR2 YYEEEE. CDR3 residues: CASSLGAGYTQYF. CDR3 nucleotides: TGTGCCAGCAGCTTGGGAGCTGGTTATACGCAGTATTTT. Filled out from reference TRBV5-6 and TRBJ2-3, the complete variable domain reads DAGVTQSPTHLIKTRGQQVTLRCSPKSGHDTVSWYQQALGQGPQFIFQYYEEEERQRGNFPDRFSGHQFPNYSSELNVNALLLGDSALYLCASSLGAGYTQYFGPGTRLTVL.

This clone has a single count. The chain has TRBV28 and TRBJ2-2, with D unclear. The CDR3 consists of 12 residues. The ends were cut back, 3 bases at V and 8 bases at J, with 7 bases in the middle. Looked up from germline, CDR1 is MDHEN and CDR2 is SYDVKM. This CDR3 is CASSFGVGELFF. In DNA, the CDR3 is TGTGCCAGCAGTTTTGGAGTAGGGGAGCTGTTTTTT.

The genes are TRBV9 and TRBJ2-7; tentatively, D is TRBD1 (6 bases). The CDR3 extends over 15 amino acids. CDR1 is SGDLS, CDR2 YYNGEE, per germline. The V end lost 3 bases, the J end lost 5 bases, and 18 bases lay between the germline ends. The CDR3 loop is CASSGRTGFVHEQYF. CDR3 bases: TGTGCCAGCAGCGGCCGAACAGGGTTCGTCCACGAGCAGTACTTC.